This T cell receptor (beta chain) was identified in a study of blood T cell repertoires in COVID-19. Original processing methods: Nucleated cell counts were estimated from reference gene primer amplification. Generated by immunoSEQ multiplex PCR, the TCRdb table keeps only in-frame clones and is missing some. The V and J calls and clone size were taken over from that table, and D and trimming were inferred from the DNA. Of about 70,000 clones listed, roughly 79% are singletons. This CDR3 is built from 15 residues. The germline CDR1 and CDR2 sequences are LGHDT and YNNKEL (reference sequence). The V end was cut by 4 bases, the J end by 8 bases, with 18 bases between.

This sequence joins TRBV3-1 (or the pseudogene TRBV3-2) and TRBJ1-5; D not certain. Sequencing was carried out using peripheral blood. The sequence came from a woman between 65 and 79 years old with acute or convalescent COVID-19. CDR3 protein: CASSPSTSASKPQHF. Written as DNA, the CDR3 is TGTGCCAGCAGCCCTTCGACATCGGCGAGCAAGCCCCAGCATTTT.